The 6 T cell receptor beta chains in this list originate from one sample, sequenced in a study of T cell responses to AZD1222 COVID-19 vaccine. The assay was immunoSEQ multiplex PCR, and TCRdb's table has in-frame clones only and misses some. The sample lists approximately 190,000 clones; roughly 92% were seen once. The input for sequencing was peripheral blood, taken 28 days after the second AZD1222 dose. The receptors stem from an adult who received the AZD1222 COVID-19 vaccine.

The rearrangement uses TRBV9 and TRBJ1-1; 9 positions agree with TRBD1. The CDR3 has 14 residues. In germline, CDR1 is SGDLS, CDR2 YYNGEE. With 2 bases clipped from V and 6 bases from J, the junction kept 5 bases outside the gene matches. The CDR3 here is CASSVRTGDSEAFF. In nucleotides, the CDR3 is TGTGCCAGCAGCGTGAGGACAGGGGATTCTGAAGCTTTCTTT.

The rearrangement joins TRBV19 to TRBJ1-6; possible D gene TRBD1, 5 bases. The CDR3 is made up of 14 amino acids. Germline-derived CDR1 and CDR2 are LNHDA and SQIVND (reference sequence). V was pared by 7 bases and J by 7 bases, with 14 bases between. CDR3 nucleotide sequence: TGTGCCAGTAATCCGGGACGTTCAAATTCACCCCTCCACTTT. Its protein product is CASNPGRSNSPLHF.

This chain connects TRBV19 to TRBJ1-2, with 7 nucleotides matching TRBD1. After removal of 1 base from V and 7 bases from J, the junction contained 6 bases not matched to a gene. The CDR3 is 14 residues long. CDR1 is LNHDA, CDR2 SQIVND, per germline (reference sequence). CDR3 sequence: CASSIGRGGGGYTF. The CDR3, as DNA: TGTGCCAGTAGTATAGGAAGAGGGGGCGGTGGCTACACCTTC.

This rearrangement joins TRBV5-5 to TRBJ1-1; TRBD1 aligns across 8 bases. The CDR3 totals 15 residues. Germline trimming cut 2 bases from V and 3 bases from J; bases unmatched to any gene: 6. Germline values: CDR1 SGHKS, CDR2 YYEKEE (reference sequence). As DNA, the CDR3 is TGTGCCAGCAGCTTACACCCAGGGGGCGACACTGAAGCTTTCTTT. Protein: CASSLHPGGDTEAFF.

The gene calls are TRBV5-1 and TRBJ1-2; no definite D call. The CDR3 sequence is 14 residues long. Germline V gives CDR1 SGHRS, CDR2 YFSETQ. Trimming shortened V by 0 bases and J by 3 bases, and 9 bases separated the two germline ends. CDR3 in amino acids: CASSLGEGYYGYTF. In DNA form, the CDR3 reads TGCGCCAGCAGCTTGGGGGAGGGTTACTATGGCTACACCTTC.

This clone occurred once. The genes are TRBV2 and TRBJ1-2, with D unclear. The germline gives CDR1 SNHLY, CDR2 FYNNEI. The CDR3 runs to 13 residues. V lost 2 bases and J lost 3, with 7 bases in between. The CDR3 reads CASSEMSHYGYTF. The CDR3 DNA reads TGTGCCAGCAGTGAAATGAGCCACTATGGCTACACCTTC.